Presented here are 12 T cell receptor beta chains from one specimen sequenced in a study of blood T cell repertoires in COVID-19. Data came from immunoSEQ multiplex PCR; TCRdb stores just in-frame clones and leaves some out. This sample carries about 87,000 clones, approximately 86% of them seen once, and the ten largest clones take more than 4%. Sequences were obtained from peripheral blood. These receptors originate from a man aged 35-49 years with acute or convalescent COVID-19.

The CDR3 is CASSQGQGMNTEAFF. The CDR3 DNA reads as TGTGCCAGCAGCCAGGGACAGGGGATGAACACTGAAGCTTTCTTT. The chain carries TRBV6-5 and TRBJ1-1; 10 bases fit TRBD1. Germline assignment: CDR1 MNHEY and CDR2 SVGAGI. Germline trimming cut 6 bases from V and 0 bases from J; bases unmatched to any gene: 4. CDR3 size: 15 residues.

The gene calls are TRBV19 and TRBJ2-2; the D is unclear. The CDR3 extends over 12 amino acids. Germline values: CDR1 LNHDA, CDR2 SQIVND (reference sequence). The V gene lost 1 base and the J gene lost 6 bases, with 3 bases spanning the gap. The CDR3 sequence: CASSIAAGELFF. The CDR3 nucleotides read TGTGCCAGTAGTATAGCAGCCGGGGAGCTGTTTTTT.

The rearrangement links TRBV18 to TRBJ1-3; possibly TRBD1 for D (5 bases). The CDR3 contains 14 residues. Trimming left V 3 bases short and J 0 bases short, with 6 bases between. The V gene's germline CDR1 is KGHSH and CDR2 LQKENI. Here the CDR3 reads CASSPDSSGNTIYF. CDR3 DNA: TGTGCCAGCTCACCTGACAGCTCTGGAAACACCATATATTTT.

This clone was detected only once. V is TRBV27 and J is TRBJ1-3; TRBD1 aligns across 10 bases. V was pared by 8 bases and J by 1 base, with 5 bases of the junction left unmatched. The germline V gene encodes CDR1 MNHEY and CDR2 SMNVEV (reference sequence). This CDR3 has 15 amino acids. This CDR3 is CASRDRGLSGNTIYF. CDR3 sequence (DNA): TGTGCCAGCCGGGACAGGGGTTTGTCTGGAAACACCATATATTTT.

This rearrangement joins TRBV7-9 to TRBJ1-6; 7 bases are a match to TRBD1. Unmatched junction bases numbered 11, after V lost 5 bases and J lost 7 bases. This CDR3 contains 16 residues. Germline V lookup: CDR1 SEHNR, CDR2 FQNEAQ (reference sequence). The CDR3 here is CASSTTDRVRNSPLHF. In DNA form, the CDR3 reads TGTGCCAGCAGCACGACCGACAGGGTCCGGAATTCACCCCTCCACTTT.

This chain connects TRBV24-1 to TRBJ2-2; D might be TRBD2 (6 bases). CDR3 length: 15 amino acids. V lost 5 bases and J lost 5, with 14 bases in between. Germline V CDR1 and CDR2: KGHDR, SFDVKD. The DNA for the CDR3 is TGTGCCACCAGTGCCCGGGAGATGATGACCGGGGAGCTGTTTTTT. Translation: CATSAREMMTGELFF.

The chain links TRBV7-2 to TRBJ1-1; 8 bases line up with TRBD1. Germline CDR1 and CDR2: SGHTA and FQGNSA. V trimming: 5 bases; J trimming: 4 bases; junction bases outside the gene matches: 6. The CDR3 is 14 amino acids. The CDR3 protein is CASSIRGLGTEAFF. CDR3 nucleotides: TGTGCCAGCAGCATCAGGGGGCTTGGCACTGAAGCTTTCTTT.

The chain links TRBV30 to TRBJ2-5; perhaps TRBD1 as D (6 bases). V lost 1 base, J lost 5 bases, and 17 bases lay in between. This CDR3 has 15 amino acids. Germline CDR1 and CDR2: GTSNPN and SVGIG (reference sequence). As DNA, the CDR3 is TGTGCCTGGAGTGGGTACAGGGCTCGGCGGGAGACCCAGTACTTC. As protein: CAWSGYRARRETQYF.

The genes are TRBV6-1 and TRBJ2-7; TRBD1 matches 7 bases. The CDR3 consists of 15 residues. CDR1 and CDR2 from the germline V gene are MNHNS and SASEGT. V was pared by 0 bases and J by 3 bases, with 5 bases of the junction left unmatched. The CDR3 DNA sequence: TGTGCCAGCAGTGAAGCGCACAGGGGACACTACGAGCAGTACTTC. This codes for CASSEAHRGHYEQYF.

V gene TRBV4-2 combines with J gene TRBJ1-1; possible D gene TRBD1, 5 bases. Germline V lookup: CDR1 LGHNA, CDR2 YNFKEQ. With 1 base removed from V and 1 base from J, the gap between germline ends came to 10 bases. This CDR3 comprises 15 residues. CDR3 loop: CASSQGTGGNTEAFF. DNA of the CDR3: TGTGCCAGCAGCCAAGGGACCGGGGGGAACACTGAAGCTTTCTTT.

The J gene is TRBJ1-2, the V gene TRBV5-4, with a tentative D call TRBD1 (6 bases). The ends were cut back, 3 bases at V and 6 bases at J, with 15 bases in the middle. CDR1 is SGHNT and CDR2 is YYREEE in the germline V gene (reference sequence). There are 14 residues in the CDR3. The CDR3 here is CASSSKRNRDGYTF. DNA of the CDR3: TGTGCCAGCAGCTCGAAGCGTAACAGGGATGGCTACACCTTC.

The chain carries TRBV27 and TRBJ2-5, with TRBD1 matching over 7 bases. This CDR3 contains 15 residues. J gave up 2 bases and V 2 bases, and 5 bases lay outside the gene matches. From germline, CDR1 is MNHEY and CDR2 SMNVEV (reference sequence). The CDR3, as DNA: TGTGCCAGCAGTTTACAAAACAGGGGTCAAGAGACCCAGTACTTC. Encoded protein: CASSLQNRGQETQYF.